One and the same sample provided the 30 T cell receptor beta chains below, sequenced in a study of shared clonotypes between healthy human individuals. Profiling relied on immunoSEQ multiplex PCR, and the TCRdb table lists in-frame clones only, not all of them. In the table there are fewer than 700,000 clones, around 78% of which are singletons. The sample comprised PBMCs. These receptors came from a woman between 40 and 55 years old in good health. Some clones in this sample may be carry-over from other donors' samples.

J is TRBJ2-7 and V is TRBV6-5; 7 positions match TRBD2. This CDR3 spans 13 amino acids. Trimming took 2 bases from V and 3 from J; bases not matched to a gene: 1. Germline values: CDR1 MNHEY, CDR2 SVGAGI. The CDR3 is CASSYPGGYEQYF. As DNA, the CDR3 is TGTGCCAGCAGTTACCCGGGGGGCTACGAGCAGTACTTC.

V gene TRBV4-1 combines with J gene TRBJ2-5; no definite D call. CDR3 length: 19 amino acids. The germline V and J ends were trimmed by 2 bases and 3 bases, with 25 bases remaining between them. Germline V lookup: CDR1 MGHRA, CDR2 YSYEKL. The CDR3 nucleotides read TGCGCCAGCAGCCAACCCCTCCGCGGTCCAAGGCCGATTGAAGAGACCCAGTACTTC. Translating it yields CASSQPLRGPRPIEETQYF.

This clone was counted between two and nine times. The chain is built from TRBV19 and TRBJ1-5; D remains ambiguous. V lost 7 bases to trimming and J lost 6 bases, with 16 bases between them. Germline V gives CDR1 LNHDA, CDR2 SQIVND (reference sequence). This CDR3 is built from 14 residues. The CDR3 DNA reads as TGTGCCAGTACCCCCGGTGGGTACGCTCAGCCCCAGCATTTT. Amino acid sequence: CASTPGGYAQPQHF.

The J gene is TRBJ1-5, the V gene TRBV27, with D hard to call. Trimming removed 5 bases from V and 6 bases from J, with 11 bases in between. The CDR3 consists of 13 residues. The germline CDR1 and CDR2 sequences are MNHEY and SMNVEV (reference sequence). The CDR3 DNA is TGTGCCAGCAGTGCTGGGGTAGGTCAGCCCCAGCATTTT. Protein: CASSAGVGQPQHF.

The rearrangement joins TRBV6-5 to TRBJ2-5, with 7 bases lining up with TRBD1. Germline CDR1 and CDR2: MNHEY and SVGAGI. Trimming cost V 5 bases and J 7 bases; bases outside gene matches: 10. CDR3 length equals 14 residues. The CDR3: CASSTGDQGRTQYF. CDR3 bases: TGTGCCAGCAGTACAGGGGACCAAGGCCGGACCCAGTACTTC.

This clone was detected many times. The chain has TRBV6-4 and TRBJ2-1; 7 nucleotides match TRBD1. The V segment lost 2 bases and the J segment 6 bases; nucleotides outside the gene matches: 4. Germline V CDR1 and CDR2: MRHNA, SNTAGT. The CDR3 is made up of 14 amino acids. DNA for the CDR3: TGTGCCAGCAGTGACGGGGCAGGGGGCAATGAGCAGTTCTTC. It encodes CASSDGAGGNEQFF.

This clone was seen repeatedly, ten times or more. The CDR3 nucleotides read TGCAGCGTTCCAGAGGAGGACAGGTCCTATGGCTACACCTTC. Protein product: CSVPEEDRSYGYTF. This chain joins TRBV29-1 and TRBJ1-2; 7 nucleotides line up with TRBD1. Unmatched junction bases numbered 10, after V lost 5 bases and J lost 4 bases. Germline-derived CDR1 and CDR2 are SQVTM and ANQGSEA. The CDR3 has 14 amino acids.

In regard to this clone: It may be a read error: a sequence one base away is much more abundant. The chain uses TRBV2 and TRBJ1-4; tentatively, D is TRBD1 (6 bases). V lost 11 bases to trimming and J lost 4 bases, with 23 bases between them. Germline CDR1 is SNHLY and CDR2 is FYNNEI. There are 16 residues in the CDR3. The CDR3 region is CAGRYTPTGFNEKLFF. CDR3 sequence (DNA): TGTGCCGGCCGATATACCCCGACAGGTTTTAATGAAAAACTGTTTTTT.

V gene TRBV5-4 combines with J gene TRBJ1-1, with D tentatively TRBD1 (6 bases). CDR1 and CDR2 from the germline V gene are SGHNT and YYREEE (reference sequence). Trimming took 2 bases from V and 3 from J, leaving 14 bases between them. The CDR3 is 15 residues long. CDR3 amino acids: CASSFYLGADTEAFF. CDR3 nucleotides: TGTGCCAGCAGCTTTTATCTGGGGGCGGACACTGAAGCTTTCTTT.

As regards this clone: Within the sample, other DNA sequences also encode this same CDR3. The chain combines TRBV5-1 with TRBJ1-1; D is ambiguous. Germline V gives CDR1 SGHRS, CDR2 YFSETQ. This CDR3 contains 13 residues. V dropped 2 bases and J dropped 1 base, with 6 bases sitting between them. The CDR3 DNA reads TGCGCCAGCAGCTTCGGGCAGAACACTGAAGCTTTCTTT. Translating it yields CASSFGQNTEAFF.

This clone was recorded many times. The chain has TRBV10-2 and TRBJ1-2, with a weak D call TRBD1 (6 bases). The CDR3 covers 13 residues. Germline V gene sequence: CDR1 WSHSY, CDR2 SAAADI. V was clipped by 3 bases and J by 2 bases, with 7 bases between them. The CDR3 DNA reads TGCGCCAGCAGTGACAGGGGAAACTATGGCTACACCTTC. Its translation is CASSDRGNYGYTF.

The chain joins TRBV27 to TRBJ1-2, with TRBD1 identical over 11 bases. The CDR3 spans 14 residues. Germline values: CDR1 MNHEY, CDR2 SMNVEV (reference sequence). V dropped 6 bases and J dropped 8; count of bases not matched to a gene: 8. CDR3 DNA sequence: TGTGCCAGCAGGTCCGGGACAGGGGGAGGAGGCTACACCTTC. Residues: CASRSGTGGGGYTF.

This clone was seen only a few times. Other nucleotide sequences from this sample produce the same CDR3. The V gene is TRBV19, the J gene TRBJ1-5, with D maybe TRBD1 (6 bases). With 5 bases removed from V and 4 bases from J, the gap between germline ends came to 9 bases. The CDR3 runs to 13 residues. Looked up from germline, CDR1 is LNHDA and CDR2 is SQIVND (reference sequence). The CDR3 DNA is TGTGCCAGTAGTTTGGACAGAAATCAGCCCCAGCATTTT. This translates into CASSLDRNQPQHF.

The J gene is TRBJ1-6, the V gene TRBV21-1. TRBV21-1 is assigned pseudogene status. This CDR3 spans 17 amino acids. DNA for the CDR3: TGTGCCAGCAGCTCCTCACGGCGTGAAGGCTTGGGTTCACCCCTCCACTTT. Translating gives CASSSSRREGLGSPLHF.

This clone was picked up many times. The chain links TRBV9 to TRBJ1-1; D might be TRBD1 (5 bases). The ends were cut back, 0 bases at V and 4 bases at J, with 13 bases in the middle. The CDR3 consists of 15 residues. Germline CDR1 and CDR2: SGDLS and YYNGEE. CDR3 in amino acids: CASSVEGGGPTEAFF. In nucleotides, the CDR3 is TGTGCCAGCAGCGTAGAGGGCGGGGGACCCACTGAAGCTTTCTTT.

The V and J genes are TRBV7-8 and TRBJ1-1; 10 nucleotides match TRBD1. V shed 5 bases and J 3 bases; nucleotides not matched to a gene: 9. The length of the CDR3 is 16 residues. Germline values: CDR1 SGHVS, CDR2 FQNEAQ. The CDR3 sequence is CASSPRTGTGDTEAFF. The DNA for the CDR3 is TGTGCCAGCAGCCCCCGCACCGGGACAGGGGACACTGAAGCTTTCTTT.

This chain connects TRBV7-6 to TRBJ2-2; tentatively, D is TRBD1 or TRBD2 (6 bases each). The CDR3 runs 16 residues. The V end was cut by 1 base, the J end by 1 base, with 10 bases between. The germline gives CDR1 SGHVS, CDR2 FNYEAQ. CDR3 loop: CASSLEGGMNTGELFF. As DNA, the CDR3 is TGTGCCAGCAGCTTAGAGGGGGGAATGAACACCGGGGAGCTGTTTTTT.

This clone appeared once. V is TRBV5-4 and J is TRBJ2-2; 10 nucleotides match TRBD2. CDR3 length: 18 residues. V lost 1 base to trimming and J lost 4 bases; unmatched junction nucleotides: 10. The V gene's germline CDR1 is SGHNT and CDR2 YYREEE (reference sequence). The CDR3 reads CASSLNSGTSAGTGELFF. CDR3 coding DNA: TGTGCCAGCAGCTTGAACTCCGGGACTAGCGCGGGCACCGGGGAGCTGTTTTTT.

This clone came up a few times. The J gene is TRBJ2-2, the V gene TRBV19, with 10 bases that match TRBD2. Germline V lookup: CDR1 LNHDA, CDR2 SQIVND (reference sequence). The CDR3 runs to 16 residues. With 3 bases clipped from V and 7 bases from J, the junction kept 8 bases outside the gene matches. CDR3 protein: CASSMGLAGAGGELFF. In nucleotides, the CDR3 is TGTGCCAGTAGTATGGGGCTAGCGGGAGCCGGCGGGGAGCTGTTTTTT.

The rearrangement links TRBV5-5 to TRBJ1-5; 12 nucleotides match TRBD1. Germline V CDR1 and CDR2: SGHKS, YYEKEE (reference sequence). J lost 7 bases, V lost 4 bases, and 12 bases had no gene match. This CDR3 is built from 17 residues. This chain's CDR3 is CASSTGQGAQNMQPQHF. The CDR3 nucleotides read TGTGCCAGCAGCACGGGACAGGGGGCGCAGAATATGCAGCCCCAGCATTTT.

Only a few counts were recorded for this clone. The chain joins TRBV27 to TRBJ1-2; D gene ambiguous. The germline V gene encodes CDR1 MNHEY and CDR2 SMNVEV (reference sequence). V was clipped by 7 bases and J by 12 bases, with 9 bases between them. The CDR3 spans 9 residues. For the CDR3, the DNA is TGTGCCAGCACAGCAGCGGACACCTTC. It yields the protein CASTAADTF.

This chain joins TRBV6-6 and TRBJ1-4; TRBD1 is a possible D gene (6 bases). Germline V gene data show CDR1 as MNHNY and CDR2 as SVGAGI (reference sequence). CDR3 length equals 14 residues. With 2 bases removed from V and 13 bases from J, the gap between germline ends came to 17 bases. The CDR3: CASSYTSSEGGLFF. CDR3 sequence (DNA): TGTGCCAGCAGTTACACCTCATCTGAGGGGGGACTGTTTTTT.

This CDR3 is CASSAFNEQFF. For the CDR3, the DNA is TGTGCCAGCAGCGCCTTTAACGAGCAGTTCTTC. The chain recombines TRBV11-2 with TRBJ2-1; the D is unclear. The V end was cut by 5 bases, the J end by 10 bases, with 9 bases between. This CDR3 is built from 11 residues. Germline CDR1 is SGHAT and CDR2 is FQNNGV.

The sample holds one count of this clone. This chain connects TRBV2 to TRBJ2-5; D possibly corresponds to TRBD1 (6 bases). The ends were cut back, 8 bases at V and 5 bases at J, with 12 bases in the middle. This CDR3 region has 12 residues. Germline V gives CDR1 SNHLY, CDR2 FYNNEI. The CDR3 DNA is TGTGCCAGCGGCAGGGGTTGGGAGACCCAGTACTTC. Encoded protein: CASGRGWETQYF.

This clone was seen repeatedly, ten times or more. This chain links TRBV5-1 with TRBJ1-4; no definite D call. Germline-derived CDR1 and CDR2 are SGHRS and YFSETQ. V was pared by 2 bases and J by 5 bases, with 10 bases between. The CDR3 extends over 14 amino acids. CDR3 sequence (DNA): TGCGCCAGCAGCTTTTCAACTTCCAATGAAAAACTGTTTTTT. Its protein is CASSFSTSNEKLFF.

The rearrangement uses TRBV6-5 and TRBJ1-5; TRBD1 aligns across 7 bases. The CDR3 covers 13 residues. The germline CDR1 and CDR2 sequences are MNHEY and SVGAGI. The trim removed 6 bases at V and 7 bases at J, leaving 6 bases unmatched. The CDR3 protein is CASRTGYGQPQHF. The CDR3 DNA reads as TGTGCCAGCAGGACAGGGTACGGGCAGCCCCAGCATTTT.

This clone was recorded a few times. In DNA, the CDR3 is TGTGCCACCAGCAGATCCCAAGGGGTCGGGCAGTACTTC. Its translation is CATSRSQGVGQYF. V and J are TRBV15 and TRBJ2-7; the D gene is possibly TRBD1 (5 bases). The germline CDR1 and CDR2 sequences are LNHNV and YYDKDF (reference sequence). The germline V and J ends were trimmed by 2 bases and 9 bases, with 14 bases remaining between them. The CDR3 totals 13 residues. Looking up the rest from reference TRBV15 and TRBJ2-7 gives the full variable domain: DAMVIQNPRYQVTQFGKPVTLSCSQTLNHNVMYWYQQKSSQAPKLLFHYYDKDFNNEADTPDNFQSRRPNTSFCFLDIRSPGLGDTAMYLCATSRSQGVGQYFGPGTRLTVT.

Of note for this clone: The same CDR3 also results from other DNA sequences found in this sample. The rearrangement links TRBV5-6 to TRBJ1-2; D is undetermined. This CDR3 spans 13 amino acids. Trimming pared 2 bases from V and 2 bases from J, leaving 7 bases between. Per germline, CDR1 SGHDT and CDR2 YYEEEE. The CDR3 DNA is TGTGCCAGCAGCTTAGGACGAAACTATGGCTACACCTTC. It yields the protein CASSLGRNYGYTF.

The chain links TRBV15 to TRBJ1-1; D perhaps matches TRBD1 (6 bases). CDR3 length: 14 residues. V lost 0 bases to trimming and J lost 5 bases, with 10 bases between them. Per germline, CDR1 LNHNV and CDR2 YYDKDF (reference sequence). This chain's CDR3 is CATSRDNTGTEAFF. DNA for the CDR3: TGTGCCACCAGCAGAGATAATACAGGGACTGAAGCTTTCTTT.

CDR3 amino acids: CASTEPGSYGYTF. The CDR3 coding sequence is TGTGCCAGTACTGAACCGGGATCCTATGGCTACACCTTC. The chain uses TRBV19 and TRBJ1-2; D unclear. V was cut by 7 bases and J by 4 bases, with 13 bases left in between. The CDR3 is 13 residues long. From germline, CDR1 is LNHDA and CDR2 SQIVND (reference sequence). The variable domain in full, with the rest retrieved from reference TRBV19 and TRBJ1-2, is DGGITQSPKYLFRKEGQNVTLSCEQNLNHDAMYWYRQDPGQGLRLIYYSQIVNDFQKGDIAEGYSVSREKKESFPLTVTSAQKNPTAFYLCASTEPGSYGYTFGSGTRLTVV.